This entry lists 26 T cell receptor beta chains sequenced from one sample in a study of OX40 agonist ivuxolimab in advanced cancers. Clones were sequenced by immunoSEQ multiplex PCR, and TCRdb holds only the in-frame ones, with some missing. The sample includes tens of thousands of clones, under 85% of them seen just once. This material consisted of CD4+ or CD8+ T cells sorted from blood, taken in a trial of the OX40 agonist ivuxolimab. These receptors originate from an adult with an advanced solid tumor such as melanoma, head and neck, liver or kidney cancer.

The DNA for the CDR3 is TGTGCCAGCAGTTTATTGGCAGGTCCCGGGTCCGGGGAGCTGTTTTTT. It encodes CASSLLAGPGSGELFF. The V and J genes are TRBV28 and TRBJ2-2; D is uncertain. Germline CDR1 reads MDHEN; CDR2 reads SYDVKM. This CDR3 is 16 amino acids long. V was cut by 1 base and J by 6 bases, with 15 bases left in between.

CDR3 loop: CASRAGPPGANVLTF. CDR3 sequence (DNA): TGTGCCAGCAGGGCAGGGCCCCCTGGGGCCAACGTCCTGACTTTC. The rearrangement uses TRBV6-5 and TRBJ2-6; maybe TRBD1 (5 bases). This CDR3 has 15 residues. Germline CDR1 reads MNHEY; CDR2 reads SVGAGI. Trimming cost V 6 bases and J 2 bases, with 11 bases left between them.

Regarding this clone: Other DNA sequences in the sample encode the same CDR3. This sequence joins TRBV5-1 and TRBJ2-3; the match to TRBD2 covers 7 bases. This CDR3 has 16 amino acids. Trimming at V came to 0 bases and at J to 0 bases, leaving 4 bases not matched to a gene. Per germline, CDR1 SGHRS and CDR2 YFSETQ. Here the CDR3 DNA reads TGCGCCAGCAGCTTGGTGGCGGGAGTTAGCACAGATACGCAGTATTTT. This encodes CASSLVAGVSTDTQYF.

The CDR3 nucleotides are TGTGCCAGCAGCGTAGGAGGGACCGCTAACTATGGCTACACCTTC. Its translation is CASSVGGTANYGYTF. The chain joins TRBV9 to TRBJ1-2; tentative D call: TRBD1 (5 bases). This CDR3 has 15 residues. The V and J ends lost 0 bases and 0 bases respectively, with 9 bases between them. Looked up from germline, CDR1 is SGDLS and CDR2 is YYNGEE.

The gene calls are TRBV6-5 and TRBJ1-1; D uncertain. V was clipped by 0 bases and J by 4 bases, with 12 bases between them. This CDR3 has 15 residues. Germline-derived CDR1 and CDR2 are MNHEY and SVGAGI. The CDR3 spells CASSYSVGGSTEAFF. CDR3 DNA: TGTGCCAGCAGTTACTCTGTTGGAGGGAGCACTGAAGCTTTCTTT.

The chain has TRBV15 and TRBJ2-1, with a tentative D call TRBD2 (5 bases). Trimming pared 0 bases from V and 7 bases from J, leaving 10 bases between. CDR3 length: 14 amino acids. In germline, CDR1 is LNHNV, CDR2 YYDKDF (reference sequence). For the CDR3, the DNA is TGTGCCACCAGCAGAGAGCCGACGGGGAATGAGCAGTTCTTC. Translated, it gives CATSREPTGNEQFF. Together with reference TRBV15 and TRBJ2-1, the CDR3 gives the full variable domain: DAMVIQNPRYQVTQFGKPVTLSCSQTLNHNVMYWYQQKSSQAPKLLFHYYDKDFNNEADTPDNFQSRRPNTSFCFLDIRSPGLGDTAMYLCATSREPTGNEQFFGPGTRLTVL.

The chain combines TRBV7-2 with TRBJ1-5; 9 positions agree with TRBD1. Looked up from germline, CDR1 is SGHTA and CDR2 is FQGNSA. The ends lost 3 bases at V and 6 bases at J; junction bases unmatched: 6. The CDR3 loop spans 15 amino acids. CDR3 amino acids: CASSFLGQGFQPQHF. The DNA of the CDR3 is TGTGCCAGCAGCTTCCTAGGACAGGGGTTTCAGCCCCAGCATTTT.

The chain links TRBV5-6 to TRBJ1-5; D perhaps matches TRBD1 (5 bases). CDR1 is SGHDT and CDR2 is YYEEEE in the germline V gene. V lost 1 base, J lost 5 bases, and 10 bases lay in between. The CDR3 contains 14 residues. The CDR3 nucleotides read TGTGCCAGCAGCTTGTATCCGGGGGATCAGCCCCAGCATTTT. This codes for CASSLYPGDQPQHF.

The CDR3 spells CASTVGTSGWETQYF. The CDR3 DNA reads TGTGCCAGCACCGTTGGGACTAGCGGGTGGGAGACCCAGTACTTC. This sequence joins TRBV6-4 and TRBJ2-5; 12 nucleotides align to TRBD2. CDR3 length: 15 amino acids. The trim removed 7 bases at V and 5 bases at J, leaving 8 bases unmatched. Looked up from germline, CDR1 is MRHNA and CDR2 is SNTAGT.

The chain couples TRBV9 to TRBJ2-1; D is unclear. CDR1 and CDR2 from the germline V gene are SGDLS and YYNGEE. The V end lost 0 bases, the J end lost 2 bases, and 9 bases lay between the germline ends. The CDR3 is 15 amino acids. The CDR3 bases are TGTGCCAGCAGCGTAGGGGTGGGCACCTACAATGAGCAGTTCTTC. Translation gives CASSVGVGTYNEQFF.

The J gene is TRBJ2-7, the V gene TRBV9; 14 nucleotides line up with TRBD2. V gave up 3 bases and J gave up 6 bases; unmatched junction bases: 5. Germline CDR1 is SGDLS and CDR2 is YYNGEE. This CDR3 has 15 residues. Here the CDR3 DNA reads TGTGCCAGCAGCGCCGGGACTAGCGGGAGAGGCGAGCAGTACTTC. Encoded protein: CASSAGTSGRGEQYF.

This clone was counted a few times. The chain uses TRBV7-8 and TRBJ2-5; D unclear. The CDR3 contains 14 residues. The germline CDR1 and CDR2 sequences are SGHVS and FQNEAQ. V was pared by 5 bases and J by 2 bases, with 12 bases between. The CDR3 region has the DNA TGTGCCAGCAGCCAAAAGGTTTTTCAAGAGACCCAGTACTTC. This encodes CASSQKVFQETQYF.

The genes are TRBV27 and TRBJ1-6, with 9 bases lining up with TRBD1. This CDR3 has 16 amino acids. The junction had 10 bases not matched to a gene; V was cut back by 7 bases and J by 6 bases. Germline V gene sequence: CDR1 MNHEY, CDR2 SMNVEV (reference sequence). This CDR3 is CASNKGQGLLNSPLHF. The DNA for the CDR3 is TGTGCCAGCAACAAGGGACAGGGATTACTTAATTCACCCCTCCACTTT.

The chain links TRBV2 to TRBJ2-1; TRBD2 might be the D (5 bases). The ends were cut back, 8 bases at V and 3 bases at J, with 11 bases in the middle. This CDR3 contains 13 residues. The V gene's germline CDR1 is SNHLY and CDR2 FYNNEI. CDR3 loop: CASEKGGYNEQFF. In DNA, the CDR3 is TGTGCCAGCGAAAAAGGAGGCTACAATGAGCAGTTCTTC.

The chain carries TRBV27 and TRBJ1-6; a weak D match, TRBD1 (5 bases). This CDR3 spans 14 amino acids. The germline V gene encodes CDR1 MNHEY and CDR2 SMNVEV (reference sequence). The germline V and J ends were trimmed by 0 bases and 13 bases, with 13 bases remaining between them. CDR3 in amino acids: CASSLSRQSAPLHF. Written as DNA, the CDR3 is TGTGCCAGCAGTTTATCGAGACAGTCAGCGCCCCTCCACTTT.

The V and J genes are TRBV28 and TRBJ2-1; no firm D call. The V gene's germline CDR1 is MDHEN and CDR2 SYDVKM. Trimming shortened V by 4 bases and J by 10 bases, and 8 bases separated the two germline ends. This CDR3 is built from 11 residues. The CDR3 DNA follows: TGTGCCAGCAGTTCGTTGACAGAGCAGTTCTTC. As protein: CASSSLTEQFF.

CDR3 sequence (DNA): TGTGCCAGCAGACAGGGGGGGACCAAAAACATTCAGTACTTC. This codes for CASRQGGTKNIQYF. V is TRBV6-1 and J is TRBJ2-4, with TRBD1 as a possible D gene (8 bases). The germline V gene encodes CDR1 MNHNS and CDR2 SASEGT. This CDR3 comprises 14 residues. The V end was cut by 6 bases, the J end by 2 bases, with 11 bases between.

This rearrangement joins TRBV5-6 to TRBJ1-4, with 7 bases matching TRBD1. V lost 1 base, J lost 3 bases, and 6 bases stayed unmatched. The CDR3 covers 16 residues. CDR1 and CDR2 (germline): SGHDT, YYEEEE. CDR3 sequence reads: CASSLTGALANEKLFF. CDR3 sequence (DNA): TGTGCCAGCAGCTTGACAGGGGCGCTGGCTAATGAAAAACTGTTTTTT.

The genes are TRBV7-6 and TRBJ2-2; perhaps TRBD1 as D (6 bases). CDR1 is SGHVS and CDR2 is FNYEAQ in the germline V gene. The CDR3 has 14 residues. V gave up 2 bases and J gave up 8 bases, with 12 bases separating them. For the CDR3, the DNA is TGTGCCAGCAGCTTAAACAGGGCCGAGGGGGAGCTGTTTTTT. It yields the protein CASSLNRAEGELFF.

This clone is a singleton in its sample. The chain combines TRBV5-1 with TRBJ1-4; tentatively, D is TRBD1 (5 bases). The germline V gene has CDR1 SGHRS and CDR2 YFSETQ. Deletions cut 4 bases from V and 3 bases from J, with 10 bases between. This CDR3 comprises 14 residues. Here the CDR3 reads CASSLSTANEKLFF. As DNA, the CDR3 is TGCGCCAGCAGCCTCTCGACAGCTAATGAAAAACTGTTTTTT.

This chain uses TRBV7-9 with TRBJ1-1; D is undetermined. V dropped 5 bases and J dropped 0 bases, with 7 bases sitting between them. CDR1 is SEHNR and CDR2 is FQNEAQ in the germline V gene (reference sequence). The CDR3 extends over 13 amino acids. The CDR3: CASSPGLNTEAFF. For the CDR3, the DNA is TGTGCCAGCAGCCCCGGTTTGAACACTGAAGCTTTCTTT.

The chain recombines TRBV6-5 with TRBJ2-1; D perhaps matches TRBD1 (5 bases). The CDR3 is 15 residues long. Per the germline V gene, CDR1 is MNHEY and CDR2 is SVGAGI. Trimming removed 6 bases at V and 4 bases at J, with 16 bases between. Written as DNA, the CDR3 is TGTGCCAGCAGGGTTCAACGTGACAGATACAATGAGCAGTTCTTC. Residues: CASRVQRDRYNEQFF.

The chain employs TRBV7-2 and TRBJ2-1, with 9 bases identical to TRBD1. V lost 2 bases and J lost 4; bases outside the gene matches: 6. The CDR3 length is 16 residues. CDR1 and CDR2 (germline): SGHTA, FQGNSA. CDR3 residues: CASSLTTGGVYNEQFF. In DNA form, the CDR3 reads TGTGCCAGCAGCTTAACGACAGGGGGGGTTTACAATGAGCAGTTCTTC.

The V and J genes are TRBV10-3 and TRBJ2-2; D uncertain. Trimming took off 3 bases at V and 0 bases at J, with 11 bases between the two ends. Germline CDR1 reads ENHRY; CDR2 reads SYGVKD. The CDR3 spans 16 residues. CDR3: CAISEGLTANTGELFF. The CDR3 DNA sequence: TGTGCCATCAGTGAAGGTCTGACGGCGAACACCGGGGAGCTGTTTTTT.

The rearrangement uses TRBV18 and TRBJ1-2, with a weak D call TRBD1 (6 bases). CDR3 length equals 13 residues. Trimming stripped 3 bases from V and 6 bases from J, with 11 bases between. CDR1 is KGHSH, CDR2 LQKENI, per germline. CDR3 region: CASSPAAGDGYTF. CDR3 DNA: TGTGCCAGCTCACCTGCGGCAGGGGATGGCTACACCTTC.

The chain combines TRBV27 with TRBJ1-5; D remains unclear. The CDR3 spans 15 residues. V lost 4 bases and J lost 3, with 13 bases in between. The V gene's germline CDR1 is MNHEY and CDR2 SMNVEV (reference sequence). In DNA, the CDR3 is TGTGCCAGCAGTTCATGGCCCCTACACAATCAGCCCCAGCATTTT. Residues: CASSSWPLHNQPQHF.